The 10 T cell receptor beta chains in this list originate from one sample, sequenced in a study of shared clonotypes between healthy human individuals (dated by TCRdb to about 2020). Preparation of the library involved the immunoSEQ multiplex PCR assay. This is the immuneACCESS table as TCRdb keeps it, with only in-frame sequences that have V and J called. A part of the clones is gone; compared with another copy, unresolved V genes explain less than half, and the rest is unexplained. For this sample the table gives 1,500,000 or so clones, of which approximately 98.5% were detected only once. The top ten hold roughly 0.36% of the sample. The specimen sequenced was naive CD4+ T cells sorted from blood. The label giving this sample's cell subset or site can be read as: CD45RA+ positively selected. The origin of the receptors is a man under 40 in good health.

CDR3: CASSSREAAFF. Written as DNA, the CDR3 is TGTGCCAGCAGTTCCAGGGAGGCAGCTTTCTTT. The chain carries TRBV6-5 and TRBJ1-1; TRBD1 might be the D (5 bases). Per germline, CDR1 MNHEY and CDR2 SVGAGI. The CDR3 length is 11 residues. V lost 4 bases to trimming and J lost 10 bases, with 10 bases between them.

The CDR3 region has the DNA TGTGCCAGCAGCCCCTGGACGGGCAGCTCCTACGAGCAGTACTTC. Its protein product is CASSPWTGSSYEQYF. The V call is TRBV5-6, the J call TRBJ2-7; D is uncertain. The CDR3 runs 15 residues. V lost 4 bases to trimming and J lost 0 bases, with 14 bases between them. The V gene's germline CDR1 is SGHDT and CDR2 YYEEEE.

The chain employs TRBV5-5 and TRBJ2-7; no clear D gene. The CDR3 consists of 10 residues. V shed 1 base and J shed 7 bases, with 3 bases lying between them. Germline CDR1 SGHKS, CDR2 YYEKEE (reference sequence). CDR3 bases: TGTGCCAGCAGCTTGTGTGAGCAGTACTTC. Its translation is CASSLCEQYF.

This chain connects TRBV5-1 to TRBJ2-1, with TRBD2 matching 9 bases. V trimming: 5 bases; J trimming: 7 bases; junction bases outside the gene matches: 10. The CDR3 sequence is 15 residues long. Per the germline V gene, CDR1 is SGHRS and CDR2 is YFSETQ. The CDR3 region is CASSWLAGARNEQFF. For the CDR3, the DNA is TGCGCCAGCAGTTGGTTAGCGGGAGCAAGAAATGAGCAGTTCTTC.

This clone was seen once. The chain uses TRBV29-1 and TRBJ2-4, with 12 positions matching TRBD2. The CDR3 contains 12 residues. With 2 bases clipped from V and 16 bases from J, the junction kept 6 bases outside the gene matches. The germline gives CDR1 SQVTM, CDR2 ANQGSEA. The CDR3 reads CSVETGTSGLYF. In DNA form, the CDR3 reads TGCAGCGTTGAAACCGGGACTAGCGGGCTATACTTC. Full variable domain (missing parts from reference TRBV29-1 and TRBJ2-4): SAVISQKPSRDICQRGTSLTIQCQVDSQVTMMFWYRQQPGQSLTLIATANQGSEATYESGFVIDKFPISRPNLTFSTLTVSNMSPEDSSIYLCSVETGTSGLYFGAGTRLSVL.

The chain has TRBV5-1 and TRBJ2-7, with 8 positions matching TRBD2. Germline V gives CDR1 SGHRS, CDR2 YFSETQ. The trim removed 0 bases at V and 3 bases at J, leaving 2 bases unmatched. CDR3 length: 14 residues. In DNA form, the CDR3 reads TGCGCCAGCAGCTTGGTAGCGGGAATCTACGAGCAGTACTTC. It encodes CASSLVAGIYEQYF.

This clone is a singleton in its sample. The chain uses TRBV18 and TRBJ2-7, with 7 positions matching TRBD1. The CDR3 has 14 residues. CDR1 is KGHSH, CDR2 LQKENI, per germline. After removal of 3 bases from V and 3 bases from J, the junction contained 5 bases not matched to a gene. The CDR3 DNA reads TGTGCCAGCTCACCGGGACAGACTTTCTACGAGCAGTACTTC. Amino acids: CASSPGQTFYEQYF. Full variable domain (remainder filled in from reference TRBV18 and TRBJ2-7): NAGVMQNPRHLVRRRGQEARLRCSPMKGHSHVYWYRQLPEEGLKFMVYLQKENIIDESGMPKERFSAEFPKEGPSILRIQQVVRGDSAAYFCASSPGQTFYEQYFGPGTRLTVT.

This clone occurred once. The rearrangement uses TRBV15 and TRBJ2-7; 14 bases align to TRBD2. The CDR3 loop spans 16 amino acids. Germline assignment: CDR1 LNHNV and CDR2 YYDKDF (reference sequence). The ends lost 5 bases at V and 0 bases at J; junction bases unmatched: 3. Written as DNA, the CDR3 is TGTGCCACCAGCCGGGGACTAGCGGGAGACTCCTACGAGCAGTACTTC. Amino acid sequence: CATSRGLAGDSYEQYF.

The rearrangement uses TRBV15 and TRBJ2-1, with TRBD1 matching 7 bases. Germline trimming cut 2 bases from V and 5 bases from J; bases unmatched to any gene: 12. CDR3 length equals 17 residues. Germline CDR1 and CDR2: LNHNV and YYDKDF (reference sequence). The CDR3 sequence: CATSRSRTGLYNNEQFF. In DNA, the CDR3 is TGTGCCACCAGCAGATCAAGGACAGGCCTATACAACAATGAGCAGTTCTTC.

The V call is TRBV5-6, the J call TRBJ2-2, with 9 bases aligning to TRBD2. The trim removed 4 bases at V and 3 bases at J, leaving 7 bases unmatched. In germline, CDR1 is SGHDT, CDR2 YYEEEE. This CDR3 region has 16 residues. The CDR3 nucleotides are TGTGCCAGCAGCCCCCTGGCGGGAGGGGACACCGGGGAGCTGTTTTTT. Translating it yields CASSPLAGGDTGELFF.